The TCR beta chain under discussion was sequenced for a study of blood T cell repertoires in COVID-19. The study assigned cohorts using participant-reported clinical history. Some clones are missing from TCRdb's copy, which holds only in-frame ones; the method was immunoSEQ multiplex PCR. Among about 220,000 clones listed, about 83% were seen once. The trim removed 6 bases at V and 10 bases at J, leaving 13 bases unmatched. Per the germline V gene, CDR1 is MDHEN and CDR2 is SYDVKM. CDR3 size: 15 residues. The receptor was derived from a middle-aged woman who had been exposed to COVID-19. The genes are TRBV28 and TRBJ2-1; 9 nucleotides align to TRBD2. Sequencing was done on a sample of PBMCs or T cells enriched from blood (not recorded which). Written as DNA, the CDR3 is TGTGCCAGCAGGGGGACTGGCGGGGGGGCACGGGAGCAGTTCTTC. Amino acids: CASRGTGGGAREQFF.